Shown below are 21 T cell receptor beta chains from a single sample sequenced in a study of blood T cells in healthy people across ages. The use of a sample-barcoded 5' primer and a J-beta primer mix characterized a second PCR of roughly 7 to 11 cycles. One entry per CDR3 protein, called by TCRdb with MiXCR from the 5' RACE reads. The data contain approximately 780,000 distinct CDR3 sequences, around 25% of them singletons. In addition, the sample was reused for a study of T cells of mothers and their children.

The sequencing sample was made of blood. The receptors here all came from a boy younger than 18 in good health.

The chain links TRBV7-9 to TRBJ2-5; D is tentatively TRBD1 or TRBD2 (7 bases each). The germline V and J ends were trimmed by 5 bases and 5 bases, with 21 bases remaining between them. Germline values: CDR1 SEHNR, CDR2 FQNEAQ (reference sequence). This CDR3 has 16 amino acids. CDR3 bases: TGTGCCAGCAGCGCTACCAGGGGGGGTGTTACGGAGACCCAGTACTTC. Protein: CASSATRGGVTETQYF.

The genes are TRBV18 and TRBJ2-3, with TRBD2 identical over 8 bases. This CDR3 is 14 amino acids long. V was pared by 3 bases and J by 5 bases, with 4 bases of the junction left unmatched. Germline CDR1 and CDR2: KGHSH and LQKENI. The CDR3, as DNA: TGTGCCAGCTCACCTTCCACTAGCGGAGATACGCAGTATTTT. It codes for CASSPSTSGDTQYF. The complete variable domain, with remaining parts taken from reference TRBV18 and TRBJ2-3, reads NAGVMQNPRHLVRRRGQEARLRCSPMKGHSHVYWYRQLPEEGLKFMVYLQKENIIDESGMPKERFSAEFPKEGPSILRIQQVVRGDSAAYFCASSPSTSGDTQYFGPGTRLTVL.

This clonotype was counted a few times. V gene TRBV3-1 combines with J gene TRBJ2-7; 10 nucleotides align to TRBD1. V lost 1 base to trimming and J lost 4 bases; unmatched junction nucleotides: 1. The CDR3 runs to 14 residues. Germline CDR1 LGHDT, CDR2 YNNKEL (reference sequence). The CDR3 region has the DNA TGTGCCAGCAGCCAAGCGGACAGGGGGTACGAGCAGTACTTC. Its translation: CASSQADRGYEQYF.

V usage is TRBV20-1 and J usage is TRBJ1-1, with no clear D. The CDR3 is 13 amino acids. CDR1 and CDR2 (germline): DFQATT, SNEGSKA (reference sequence). The germline V and J ends were trimmed by 5 bases and 0 bases, with 10 bases remaining between them. The CDR3 reads CSAADGMNTEAFF. In DNA, the CDR3 is TGCAGTGCTGCAGACGGAATGAACACTGAAGCTTTCTTT.

The chain couples TRBV20-1 to TRBJ1-1, with D unclear. This CDR3 comprises 13 residues. V was shortened by 0 bases and J by 5 bases, with 10 bases between the two germline ends. CDR1 DFQATT and CDR2 SNEGSKA come from the germline V gene (reference sequence). The CDR3 nucleotides are TGCAGTGCTAGAGATGCGGTGTCAACTGAAGCTTTCTTT. Translation: CSARDAVSTEAFF.

This clonotype has only a few counts. V is TRBV28 and J is TRBJ2-5; the D gene is possibly TRBD2 (5 bases). This CDR3 region has 14 residues. V shed 7 bases and J shed 2 bases, with 14 bases lying between them. Per the germline V gene, CDR1 is MDHEN and CDR2 is SYDVKM. The CDR3 region has the DNA TGTGCCAGCACCCCCGTCTGGACTCAAGAGACCCAGTACTTC. The encoded protein is CASTPVWTQETQYF.

The table lists this clonotype with a few counts. V usage is TRBV20-1 and J usage is TRBJ2-1; D is unresolved. The end of the DNA is better explained by TRBJ2-5, so the J call may be wrong. There are 11 residues in the CDR3. The germline gives CDR1 DFQATT, CDR2 SNEGSKA (reference sequence). This CDR3 is CSASPLGTQYF. In DNA form, the CDR3 reads TGCAGTGCTAGTCCCCTAGGGACCCAGTACTTC.

The chain joins TRBV4-2 to TRBJ2-5; weak D call: TRBD2 (6 bases). The CDR3 sequence is 17 residues long. Germline assignment: CDR1 LGHNA and CDR2 YNFKEQ. Trimming took 5 bases from V and 4 from J, leaving 23 bases between them. The CDR3 here is CASSESLAREDRETQYF. The CDR3 DNA reads TGTGCCAGCAGCGAATCACTTGCCAGGGAGGATCGAGAGACCCAGTACTTC.

V and J are TRBV6-6 and TRBJ2-6; D not certain. Germline assignment: CDR1 MNHNY and CDR2 SVGAGI (reference sequence). Trimming took off 8 bases at V and 2 bases at J, with 10 bases between the two ends. The CDR3 has 14 residues. CDR3: CASVPGTGANVLTF. CDR3 nucleotides: TGTGCCAGCGTGCCGGGTACTGGGGCCAACGTCCTGACTTTC.

The chain uses TRBV4-1 and TRBJ1-4; 11 nucleotides agree with TRBD1. The germline V gene has CDR1 MGHRA and CDR2 YSYEKL. V was pared by 1 base and J by 11 bases, with 18 bases of the junction left unmatched. The CDR3 is made up of 19 amino acids. The CDR3 nucleotides read TGCGCCAGCAGCCAAGTTGCGGTTACATCAGGACAGGGGGCGAGGAAACTGTTTTTT. Translation gives CASSQVAVTSGQGARKLFF.

This clonotype was recorded a few times. The rearrangement joins TRBV3-1 to TRBJ2-5, with D unclear. This CDR3 region has 14 residues. CDR1 is LGHDT and CDR2 is YNNKEL in the germline V gene (reference sequence). Trimming shortened V by 0 bases and J by 9 bases, and 14 bases separated the two germline ends. CDR3 sequence reads: CASSQDAAGWAQYF. The DNA for the CDR3 is TGTGCCAGCAGCCAAGATGCGGCAGGCTGGGCCCAGTACTTC.

This clonotype was counted ten times or more. The chain combines TRBV20-1 with TRBJ2-5, with TRBD1 identical over 9 bases. From germline, CDR1 is DFQATT and CDR2 SNEGSKA (reference sequence). The J segment lost 5 bases and the V segment lost 2 bases, leaving 12 bases of the junction unmatched. The CDR3 runs to 16 residues. The CDR3 protein is CSARPTGTGIGETQYF. The CDR3 coding sequence is TGCAGTGCTAGACCCACCGGGACAGGGATTGGGGAGACCCAGTACTTC.

J is TRBJ2-5 and V is TRBV6-1; perhaps TRBD1 as D (6 bases). The J call is in doubt because the DNA end fits TRBJ2-7 better. The CDR3 has 14 amino acids. CDR1 and CDR2 (germline): MNHNS, SASEGT. In DNA form, the CDR3 reads TGTGCCAGCTTTAGCTTTACAGGGAACTACGAGCAGTACTTC. As protein: CASFSFTGNYEQYF.

The chain has TRBV12-3 or TRBV12-4 and TRBJ1-6; maybe TRBD1 (5 bases). The CDR3 has 14 residues. The V gene lost 0 bases and the J gene lost 8 bases, with 8 bases spanning the gap. In DNA form, the CDR3 reads TGTGCCAGCAGTTTAGCGGGGCCACATTCACCCCTCCACTTT. As protein: CASSLAGPHSPLHF.

This clonotype was seen only a few times. At one boundary the junction diverges from the germline segment, which might be a read error. The V call is TRBV11-2, the J call TRBJ2-5; D ambiguous. The CDR3 loop spans 11 amino acids. CDR1 SGHAT and CDR2 FQNNGV come from the germline V gene. The CDR3 nucleotides read TGTGCCAGCACCTTCCAAGGGACCCAGTACTTC. The encoded protein is CASTFQGTQYF.

The rearrangement links TRBV6-5 to TRBJ2-2, with a weak D call TRBD2 (7 bases). The CDR3 contains 15 residues. Germline values: CDR1 MNHEY, CDR2 SVGAGI. V was pared by 9 bases and J by 6 bases, with 20 bases between. The CDR3 bases are TGTGCCAGAGTCCCCGGGGGGCGCTACGCCGGGGAGCTGTTTTTT. Residues: CARVPGGRYAGELFF.

This clonotype was observed a few times. The chain has TRBV9 and TRBJ1-2, with 9 bases aligning to TRBD1. The junction had 4 bases not matched to a gene; V was cut back by 0 bases and J by 4 bases. Germline V gene data show CDR1 as SGDLS and CDR2 as YYNGEE. The CDR3 sequence is 15 residues long. The CDR3 coding sequence is TGTGCCAGCAGCGTAGACGGACAGGGGCGCTATGGCTACACCTTC. This encodes CASSVDGQGRYGYTF.

This clonotype was seen a handful of times. This sequence joins TRBV12-3 or TRBV12-4 and TRBJ1-2, with 9 positions matching TRBD1. This CDR3 is 15 amino acids long. The V gene end was trimmed by 5 bases and the J gene end by 5 bases; junction bases not matched to a gene: 9. CDR3 residues: CASSRQGQGGYGYTF. CDR3 nucleotides: TGTGCCAGCAGTCGACAGGGACAGGGAGGGTATGGCTACACCTTC.

This clonotype has a handful of counts. The chain links TRBV5-1 to TRBJ1-2; D is ambiguous. The CDR3 contains 14 residues. Germline CDR1 and CDR2: SGHRS and YFSETQ. The V end lost 0 bases, the J end lost 5 bases, and 11 bases lay between the germline ends. DNA for the CDR3: TGCGCCAGCAGCTTGGACCCGACGGAGTATGGCTACACCTTC. Its translation is CASSLDPTEYGYTF.

The chain is built from TRBV20-1 and TRBJ2-7; TRBD2 agrees at 9 bases. Gene TRBJ2-5 matches the end of the DNA better, so the J call may be wrong. The CDR3 loop spans 16 amino acids. Germline-derived CDR1 and CDR2 are DFQATT and SNEGSKA (reference sequence). In nucleotides, the CDR3 is TGCAGTGCTAGAGGGTCTTTAGCGGGGGAACAAGAGACCCAGTACTTC. Translating it yields CSARGSLAGEQETQYF.

This sequence joins TRBV7-2 and TRBJ1-2; 9 nucleotides align to TRBD1. CDR1 and CDR2 from the germline V gene are SGHTA and FQGNSA. There are 15 residues in the CDR3. The trim removed 5 bases at V and 4 bases at J, leaving 8 bases unmatched. CDR3: CASSPRQGVLYGYTF. The CDR3 coding sequence is TGTGCCAGCAGCCCTAGACAGGGGGTGCTCTATGGCTACACCTTC. Looking up the rest from reference TRBV7-2 and TRBJ1-2 gives the full variable domain: GAGVSQSPSNKVTEKGKDVELRCDPISGHTALYWYRQSLGQGLEFLIYFQGNSAPDKSGLPSDRFSAERTGGSVSTLTIQRTQQEDSAVYLCASSPRQGVLYGYTFGSGTRLTVV.